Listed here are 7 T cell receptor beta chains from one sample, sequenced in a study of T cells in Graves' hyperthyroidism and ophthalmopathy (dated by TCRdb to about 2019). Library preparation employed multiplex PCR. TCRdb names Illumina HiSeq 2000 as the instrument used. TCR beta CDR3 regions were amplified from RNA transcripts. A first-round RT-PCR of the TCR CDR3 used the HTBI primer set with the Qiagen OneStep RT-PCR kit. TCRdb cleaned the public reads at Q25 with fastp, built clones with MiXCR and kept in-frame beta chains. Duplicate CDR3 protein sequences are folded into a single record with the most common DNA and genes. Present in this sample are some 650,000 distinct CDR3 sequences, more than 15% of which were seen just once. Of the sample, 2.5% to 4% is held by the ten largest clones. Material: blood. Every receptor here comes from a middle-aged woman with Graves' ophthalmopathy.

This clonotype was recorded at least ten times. DNA for the CDR3: TGTGCCAGCAAGGCAGGGTGGGACACTGAAGCTTTCTTT. It yields the protein CASKAGWDTEAFF. The chain employs TRBV28 and TRBJ1-1, with D perhaps TRBD1 (5 bases). From germline, CDR1 is MDHEN and CDR2 SYDVKM. V dropped 7 bases and J dropped 3 bases, with 12 bases sitting between them. This CDR3 has 13 residues.

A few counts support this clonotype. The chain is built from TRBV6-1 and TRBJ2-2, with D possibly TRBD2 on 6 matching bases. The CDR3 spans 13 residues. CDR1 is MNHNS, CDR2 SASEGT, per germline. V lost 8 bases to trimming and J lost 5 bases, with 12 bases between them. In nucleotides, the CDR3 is TGTGCCAGCGGCGGGGCGGAAACCGGGGAGCTGTTTTTT. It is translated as CASGGAETGELFF.

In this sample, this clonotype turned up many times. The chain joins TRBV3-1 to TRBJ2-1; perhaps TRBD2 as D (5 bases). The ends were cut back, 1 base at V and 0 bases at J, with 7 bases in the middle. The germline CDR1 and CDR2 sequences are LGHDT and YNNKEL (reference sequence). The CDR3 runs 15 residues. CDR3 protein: CASSQVGVSYNEQFF. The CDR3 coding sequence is TGTGCCAGCAGCCAAGTGGGAGTCTCCTACAATGAGCAGTTCTTC.

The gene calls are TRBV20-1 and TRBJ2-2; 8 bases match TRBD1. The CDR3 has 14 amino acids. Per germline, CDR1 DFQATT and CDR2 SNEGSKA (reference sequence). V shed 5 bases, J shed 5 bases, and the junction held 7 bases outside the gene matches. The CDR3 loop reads CSAPGQGLTGELFF. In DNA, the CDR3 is TGCAGTGCTCCCGGACAGGGTTTGACCGGGGAGCTGTTTTTT.

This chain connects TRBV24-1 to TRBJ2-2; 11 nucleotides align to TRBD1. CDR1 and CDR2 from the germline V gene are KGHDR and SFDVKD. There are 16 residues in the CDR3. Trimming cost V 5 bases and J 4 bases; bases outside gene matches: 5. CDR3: CATSVSGTGGTGELFF. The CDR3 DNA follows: TGTGCCACCAGTGTTTCCGGGACAGGGGGCACCGGGGAGCTGTTTTTT.

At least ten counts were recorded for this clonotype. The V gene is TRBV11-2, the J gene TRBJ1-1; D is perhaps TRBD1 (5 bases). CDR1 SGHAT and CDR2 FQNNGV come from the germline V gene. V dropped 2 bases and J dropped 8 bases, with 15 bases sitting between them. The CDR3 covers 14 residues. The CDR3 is CASSLSDSSREAFF. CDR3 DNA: TGTGCCAGCAGCTTAAGTGACAGCTCACGGGAAGCTTTCTTT.

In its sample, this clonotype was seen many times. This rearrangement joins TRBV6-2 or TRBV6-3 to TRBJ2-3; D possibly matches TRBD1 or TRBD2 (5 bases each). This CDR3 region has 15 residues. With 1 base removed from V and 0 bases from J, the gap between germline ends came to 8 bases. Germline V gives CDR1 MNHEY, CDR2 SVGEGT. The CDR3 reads CASSYFRGSTDTQYF. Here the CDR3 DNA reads TGTGCCAGCAGTTACTTTCGGGGCAGCACAGATACGCAGTATTTT.